Reported below is one TCR beta chain. The record originates from a study of blood T cell repertoires in COVID-19. As for the study in general: The origin of the acute and convalescent COVID-19 samples was the United States, Italy and Spain. Nucleic acid was either cDNA or gDNA, and it came from T cells, B-cell-depleted T cells, or PBMCs.

As processed by the authors: Amplification of reference gene primers provided the estimated nucleated cell counts. Profiling relied on immunoSEQ multiplex PCR, and the TCRdb table lists in-frame clones only, not all of them. That table furnishes V, J and clone size, whereas the DNA furnished D and trimming. This table holds about 150,000 clones, more than 75% found once. The CDR3 sequence is 16 residues long. The germline CDR1 and CDR2 sequences are MNHEY and SVGEGT. Trimming took 5 bases from V and 4 from J; bases not matched to a gene: 11. The material sequenced was peripheral blood. The TCR was taken from a woman between 50 and 59 years old with acute or convalescent COVID-19. V is TRBV6-2 or TRBV6-3 and J is TRBJ2-3; 8 positions agree with TRBD2. CDR3 protein: CASSRDRGGGADTQYF. The CDR3 nucleotides are TGTGCCAGCAGTAGGGACCGGGGGGGAGGCGCAGATACGCAGTATTTT.